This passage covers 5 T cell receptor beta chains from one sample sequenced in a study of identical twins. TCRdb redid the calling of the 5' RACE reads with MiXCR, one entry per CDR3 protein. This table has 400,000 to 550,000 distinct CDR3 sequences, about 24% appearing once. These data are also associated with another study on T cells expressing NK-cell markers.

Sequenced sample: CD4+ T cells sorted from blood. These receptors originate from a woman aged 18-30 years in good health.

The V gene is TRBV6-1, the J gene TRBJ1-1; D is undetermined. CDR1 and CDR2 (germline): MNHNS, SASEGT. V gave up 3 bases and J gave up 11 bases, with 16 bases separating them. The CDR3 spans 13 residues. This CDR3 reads CASSEDPGRVAFF. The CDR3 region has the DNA TGTGCCAGCAGTGAGGACCCAGGAAGGGTCGCTTTCTTT.

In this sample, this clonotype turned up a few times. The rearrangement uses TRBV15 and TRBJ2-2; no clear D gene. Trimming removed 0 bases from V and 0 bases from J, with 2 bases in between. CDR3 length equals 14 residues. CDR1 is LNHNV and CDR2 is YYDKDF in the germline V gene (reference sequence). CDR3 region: CATSREPNTGELFF. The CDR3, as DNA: TGTGCCACCAGCAGAGAACCGAACACCGGGGAGCTGTTTTTT.

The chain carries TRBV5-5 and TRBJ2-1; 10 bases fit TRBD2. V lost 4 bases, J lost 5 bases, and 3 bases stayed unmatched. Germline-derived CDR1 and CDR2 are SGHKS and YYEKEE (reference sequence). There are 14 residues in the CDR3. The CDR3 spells CASSMSGRDNEQFF. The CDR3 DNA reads TGTGCCAGCAGCATGAGCGGGAGGGACAATGAGCAGTTCTTC. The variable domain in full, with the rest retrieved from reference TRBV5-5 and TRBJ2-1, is DAGVTQSPTHLIKTRGQQVTLRCSPISGHKSVSWYQQVLGQGPQFIFQYYEKEERGRGNFPDRFSARQFPNYSSELNVNALLLGDSALYLCASSMSGRDNEQFFGPGTRLTVL.

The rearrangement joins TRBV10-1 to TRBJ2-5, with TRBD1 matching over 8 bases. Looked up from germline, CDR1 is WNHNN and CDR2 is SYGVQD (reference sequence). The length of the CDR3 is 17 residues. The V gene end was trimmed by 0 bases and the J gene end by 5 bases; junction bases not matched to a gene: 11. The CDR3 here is CASSESGRGLGSETQYF. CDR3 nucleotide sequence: TGCGCCAGCAGTGAGTCGGGCAGGGGGCTTGGATCTGAGACCCAGTACTTC.

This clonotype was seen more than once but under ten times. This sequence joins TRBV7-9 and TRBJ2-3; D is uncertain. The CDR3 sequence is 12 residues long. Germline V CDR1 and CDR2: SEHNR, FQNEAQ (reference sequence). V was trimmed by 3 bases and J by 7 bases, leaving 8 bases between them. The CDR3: CASSFSKNTQYF. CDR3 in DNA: TGTGCCAGCAGCTTCTCCAAAAATACGCAGTATTTT.